This is a list of T cell receptor beta chains from one sample in a study of CD8 T cells in Susac syndrome. TCRdb redid the calling of the immunoSEQ multiplex PCR reads with MiXCR, one entry per CDR3 protein. The sample contains some 130,000 distinct CDR3 sequences, more than 85% of which appear only once. Sequencing was carried out using CD8+ T cells from PBMCs. Source of these receptors: a human donor with Susac syndrome. Both conserved end residues are part of each CDR3. Each record gives: J gene, D gene, clone size, V gene, CDR3 DNA, CDR3 protein. D genes are given only for firm matches. Clone size is stated in some rows and not others, as once, few, many or a class when expanded.

TRBJ2-1 | TRBD1 | - | TRBV11-3 | TGTGCCAGCAGCTCAGGGGGAAATAGTCCAAGCTCCTACAATGAGCAGTTCTTC | CASSSGGNSPSSYNEQFF
TRBJ2-3 | TRBD2 | once | TRBV5-1 | TGCGCCAGCAGCCTCGGGACTAGCGGACCCACAGATACGCAGTATTTT | CASSLGTSGPTDTQYF
TRBJ2-1 | TRBD2 | - | TRBV10-3 | TGTGCCATCAGTGAGTTAGGCGTAGCGGGATTAAATGAGCAGTTCTTC | CAISELGVAGLNEQFF
TRBJ2-3 | - | - | TRBV9 | TGTGCCAGCAGCGCCCCCCTAGGGTCGGATACGCAGTATTTT | CASSAPLGSDTQYF
TRBJ1-5 | - | - | TRBV2 | TGTGCCAGCAGTGATAATATGGGTCAGCCCCAGCATTTT | CASSDNMGQPQHF
TRBJ1-1 | TRBD1 | - | TRBV4-1 | TGCGCCAGCAGCCTACCACAGGGGAGGAACACTGAAGCTTTCTTT | CASSLPQGRNTEAFF
TRBJ1-5 | - | - | TRBV20-1 | TGCAGTGCTAGAGCGGGTTGGGGGACGGATCAGCCCCAGCATTTT | CSARAGWGTDQPQHF
TRBJ1-2 | TRBD1 | - | TRBV9 | TGTGCCAGCAGCGCGGGAGGGGGCGCCGGCTATGGCTACACCTTC | CASSAGGGAGYGYTF
TRBJ1-1 | - | - | TRBV4-1 | TGCGCCAGCAGCCAAGATCTCTGGACTGAAGCTTTCTTT | CASSQDLWTEAFF
TRBJ2-7 | - | - | TRBV14 | TGTGCCAGCAGCCGGGAGGTAGACCCCTACGAGCAGTACTTC | CASSREVDPYEQYF
TRBJ2-7 | - | - | TRBV5-1 | TGCGCCAGCAGCTCCGCTCAGGACACGGGTGGGCCCTACGAGCAGTACTTC | CASSSAQDTGGPYEQYF
TRBJ2-1 | TRBD1 | - | TRBV14 | TGTGCCAGCAGCCCGACAGGGAATACGGTAAATGAGCAGTTCTTC | CASSPTGNTVNEQFF
TRBJ2-5 | TRBD1 | - | TRBV19 | TGTGCCAGTAGTGGGACAGGTGGGAGTGAGACCCAGTACTTC | CASSGTGGSETQYF
TRBJ1-2 | TRBD1 | - | TRBV5-4 | TGTGCCAGCAGCTTGGACCCGGGACAGGTACCTGGCTACACCTTC | CASSLDPGQVPGYTF
TRBJ2-5 | - | few | TRBV5-1 | TGCGCCAGCAGCCGGCGACACCGACCATACCAAGAGACCCAGTACTTC | CASSRRHRPYQETQYF
TRBJ2-3 | - | - | TRBV5-6 | TGTGCCAGCAGCTTGGGGCAACCAGATACGCAGTATTTT | CASSLGQPDTQYF
TRBJ1-2 | - | - | TRBV14 | TGTGCCAGCAGCCAAGTGGGGAATCGTTCCTATGGCTACACCTTC | CASSQVGNRSYGYTF
TRBJ2-7 | TRBD2 | - | TRBV27 | TGTGCCAGCAGTTGGGGGGCGGGAGGGTTCTACGAGCAGTACTTC | CASSWGAGGFYEQYF
TRBJ2-1 | - | - | TRBV25-1 | TGTGCCAGCATAACCAACACTTACAATGAGCAGTTCTTC | CASITNTYNEQFF
TRBJ1-1 | - | - | TRBV21-1 | TGTGCCAGCAGCAAAGTTAACAGGGCTTTCACTGAAGCTTTCTTT | CASSKVNRAFTEAFF
TRBJ1-1 | - | - | TRBV28 | TGTGCCAGCACCCCGGACAGCTACACTGAAGCTTTCTTT | CASTPDSYTEAFF
TRBJ1-5 | - | - | TRBV9 | TGTGCCAGCAGCGTCTTTAGCAATCAGCCCCAGCATTTT | CASSVFSNQPQHF
TRBJ2-7 | - | - | TRBV20-1 | TGCAGTGCCCCGAGCCCAGATAGCGGTCGCTACGAGCAGTACTTC | CSAPSPDSGRYEQYF
TRBJ2-3 | TRBD2 | once | TRBV20-1 | TGCAGTGCTGCAAAGATGAGGACTAGCGGAAGCACAGATACGCAGTATTTT | CSAAKMRTSGSTDTQYF
TRBJ2-5 | TRBD1 | - | TRBV4-1 | TGCGCCAGCAGCCAAGATCCCTCAGGGGGAGAGACCCAGTACTTC | CASSQDPSGGETQYF
TRBJ2-7 | - | - | TRBV7-9 | TGTGCCAGCAGCCTGGACAGTCGTGAGCAGTACTTC | CASSLDSREQYF
TRBJ2-1 | - | - | TRBV12-3/TRBV12-4 | TGTGCCAGCACCCTTAGCCTGAATGAGCAGTTCTTC | CASTLSLNEQFF
TRBJ1-2 | - | - | TRBV4-1 | TGCGCCAGCAGCCAAGAAGAAACAGGGCCCGTACCTTATGGCTACACCTTC | CASSQEETGPVPYGYTF
TRBJ2-7 | - | - | TRBV11-3 | TGTGCCAGCTCCGGGGGTTTGGGGCAGTACTTC | CASSGGLGQYF
TRBJ1-1 | TRBD1 | - | TRBV30 | TGTGCCTGGAGTGACCGGACAGGGACAAACACTGAAGCTTTCTTT | CAWSDRTGTNTEAFF
TRBJ2-1 | TRBD2 | - | TRBV6-5 | TGTGCCAGCACCCTACTAGCGGGAGGAGGTAATGAGCAGTTCTTC | CASTLLAGGGNEQFF
TRBJ2-1 | TRBD2 | - | TRBV28 | TGTGCCAGCAGTTTCGTCCCTAGCGGGAGTTATGAGCAGTTCTTC | CASSFVPSGSYEQFF
TRBJ1-2 | TRBD1 | - | TRBV4-1 | TGCGCCAGCAGCCAAGATCATGGGGACAGGGATGACGGCTATGGCTACACCTTC | CASSQDHGDRDDGYGYTF
TRBJ1-4 | TRBD1 | - | TRBV13 | TGTGCCAGCAGCGACGGACAGGGACCAAATGAAAAACTGTTTTTT | CASSDGQGPNEKLFF
TRBJ2-7 | TRBD2 | - | TRBV7-2 | TGTGCCAGCAGCTTAGACGGGAGGAACTACGAGCAGTACTTC | CASSLDGRNYEQYF
TRBJ2-5 | TRBD1 | - | TRBV5-6 | TGTGCCAGCAGCTATGGGACAGGGGGCGGGGAGACCCAGTACTTC | CASSYGTGGGETQYF
TRBJ2-7 | - | - | TRBV3-1 | TGTGCCAGCAGCCAGGGTCTAGTCGGCGAGCAGTACTTC | CASSQGLVGEQYF
TRBJ1-5 | - | few | TRBV9 | TGTGCCAGCAGCGAGGGAGGGTCCAATCAGCCCCAGCATTTT | CASSEGGSNQPQHF
TRBJ2-1 | TRBD2 | - | TRBV9 | TGTGCCAGCAGCGTAGCTAGCGGGATCTTCAATGAGCAGTTCTTC | CASSVASGIFNEQFF
TRBJ1-2 | - | - | TRBV9 | TGTGCCAGCAGCAACTCGACAGATAGCTATGGCTACACCTTC | CASSNSTDSYGYTF